This T cell receptor beta chain is from a study of lymphopenia after photon versus proton radiotherapy. General study results and limits: Proton therapy kept repertoires fairly stable, unlike photons, which gained effector/memory cells. Post-nadir TCR diversity decline inversely tracked overall survival among those who died.

The repertoire was sequenced with immunoSEQ multiplex PCR; TCRdb's copy has only in-frame clones and lacks some. Counted here are 40,000 or so clones, 85% occurring once; the ten biggest clones make up approximately 2%. With regard to this clone: The antigen is not known.

In germline, CDR1 is SGHTA, CDR2 FQGNSA. The CDR3 is 16 amino acids. The junction had 7 bases not matched to a gene; V was cut back by 4 bases and J by 2 bases. This clonotype was obtained from a man aged 40-55 years with gastric cancer. Here the sequenced sample was peripheral blood, taken from a patient treated with photon-based radiotherapy. The chain couples TRBV7-2 to TRBJ2-1, with 8 nucleotides matching TRBD2. CDR3: CASSSAGGTTYNEQFF. DNA for the CDR3: TGTGCCAGCAGCTCCGCGGGGGGTACCACCTACAATGAGCAGTTCTTC.